These 22 T cell receptor beta chains were all obtained from the same sample, sequenced in a study of T cell responses to AZD1222 COVID-19 vaccine. The protocol was immunoSEQ multiplex PCR, while the TCRdb copy is restricted to in-frame clones and leaves out a portion. The sample holds about 130,000 clones, 90% to 95% seen once. Sequences were derived from peripheral blood, sampled on day 0 of AZD1222 vaccination. Receptors were obtained from an adult in good health.

The rearrangement links TRBV30 to TRBJ2-1; the match to TRBD2 covers 10 bases. Germline V gives CDR1 GTSNPN, CDR2 SVGIG (reference sequence). The CDR3 is made up of 17 amino acids. After removal of 5 bases from V and 4 bases from J, the junction contained 14 bases not matched to a gene. The CDR3 spells CAWDSRKLAGLYNEQFF. The CDR3 bases are TGTGCCTGGGACTCGAGGAAACTAGCGGGACTGTACAATGAGCAGTTCTTC.

The chain carries TRBV5-1 and TRBJ1-1, with a weak D call TRBD1 (5 bases). CDR3 length equals 15 residues. The germline gives CDR1 SGHRS, CDR2 YFSETQ. The V and J ends lost 0 bases and 1 base respectively, with 10 bases between them. Here the CDR3 reads CASSLVRQGNTEAFF. The CDR3 DNA sequence: TGCGCCAGCAGCTTGGTAAGGCAGGGGAACACTGAAGCTTTCTTT.

The table lists this clone with a count of one. The chain recombines TRBV7-6 with TRBJ1-2; 10 nucleotides align to TRBD1. The CDR3 totals 20 residues. The germline V gene has CDR1 SGHVS and CDR2 FNYEAQ. The junction had 23 bases not matched to a gene; V was cut back by 5 bases and J by 5 bases. The CDR3 DNA sequence: TGTGCCAGCAGCCCCTCTTTCTTAGATGGGGACAGGGGTCTTTCGTATGGCTACACCTTC. Protein sequence: CASSPSFLDGDRGLSYGYTF.

This sequence joins TRBV7-6 and TRBJ2-7, with D perhaps matching TRBD2 (5 bases). The CDR3 has 15 amino acids. V was trimmed by 0 bases and J by 5 bases, leaving 14 bases between them. Per the germline V gene, CDR1 is SGHVS and CDR2 is FNYEAQ. The CDR3 spells CASSLARVALNEQYF. The CDR3 bases are TGTGCCAGCAGCTTAGCGCGTGTAGCGCTCAACGAGCAGTACTTC. The whole variable domain, filled in from reference TRBV7-6 and TRBJ2-7, reads GAGVSQSPRYKVTKRGQDVALRCDPISGHVSLYWYRQALGQGPEFLTYFNYEAQQDKSGLPNDRFSAERPEGSISTLTIQRTEQRDSAMYRCASSLARVALNEQYFGPGTRLTVT.

This clone was observed a handful of times. The rearrangement joins TRBV14 to TRBJ2-7; D might be TRBD1 (5 bases). The CDR3 has 21 amino acids. The germline V gene has CDR1 SGHDN and CDR2 FVKESK. The V end was cut by 1 base, the J end by 4 bases, with 32 bases between. The CDR3 is CASSQAMGSILGRIFGYEQYF. The CDR3 bases are TGTGCCAGCAGCCAAGCTATGGGTAGTATCTTGGGGCGCATATTTGGATACGAGCAGTACTTC.

This clone has just one count. This chain connects TRBV19 to TRBJ1-1; no definite D call. The CDR3 runs to 15 residues. V lost 3 bases, J lost 6 bases, and 17 bases lay in between. The germline V gene has CDR1 LNHDA and CDR2 SQIVND (reference sequence). Here the CDR3 reads CASSITDQLSAEAFF. The CDR3 coding sequence is TGTGCCAGTAGTATCACCGATCAACTGAGCGCTGAAGCTTTCTTT.

The genes are TRBV11-1 and TRBJ1-4; 10 bases line up with TRBD1. V gave up 7 bases and J gave up 8 bases; unmatched junction bases: 4. This CDR3 has 13 amino acids. From germline, CDR1 is SGHAT and CDR2 FQDESV (reference sequence). CDR3 residues: CASIGQGEEKLFF. The CDR3 bases are TGTGCCAGCATCGGACAGGGGGAGGAAAAACTGTTTTTT.

The CDR3 loop reads CASSAGYGYGYTF. The CDR3 coding sequence is TGTGCCTCCAGCGCAGGGTACGGCTATGGCTACACCTTC. V gene TRBV19 combines with J gene TRBJ1-2, with a tentative D call TRBD1 (5 bases). The germline gives CDR1 LNHDA, CDR2 SQIVND (reference sequence). The CDR3 has 13 amino acids. The V end was cut by 11 bases, the J end by 4 bases, with 17 bases between.

V usage is TRBV28 and J usage is TRBJ2-6; 7 bases are a match to TRBD2. V shed 7 bases and J 4 bases; nucleotides not matched to a gene: 7. Germline V CDR1 and CDR2: MDHEN, SYDVKM. The CDR3 covers 15 residues. CDR3 DNA: TGTGCCAGCACCCGGGGGGTTGGCGGGGCCAACGTCCTGACTTTC. It specifies CASTRGVGGANVLTF.

The CDR3 bases are TGTGCCAGCAGTTTTGCGGGGACAGGGTACACAGATACGCAGTATTTT. Translation: CASSFAGTGYTDTQYF. This chain uses TRBV28 with TRBJ2-3, with 9 bases fitting TRBD1. CDR1 is MDHEN, CDR2 SYDVKM, per germline. The junction had 6 bases not matched to a gene; V was cut back by 3 bases and J by 2 bases. The CDR3 is made up of 16 amino acids.

The V call is TRBV27, the J call TRBJ1-2; D might be TRBD1 (5 bases). The CDR3 totals 16 residues. Germline CDR1 is MNHEY and CDR2 is SMNVEV (reference sequence). The germline V and J ends were trimmed by 5 bases and 4 bases, with 20 bases remaining between them. CDR3 nucleotides: TGTGCCAGCAGTCCCCGGACCGGGACTAGGGCCTATGGCTACACCTTC. Translation gives CASSPRTGTRAYGYTF.

This chain uses TRBV10-3 with TRBJ1-1; weak D call: TRBD1 (5 bases). The CDR3 consists of 19 residues. Between the trimmed V and J ends, which lost 3 bases and 7 bases, there was a span of 30 bases. Germline CDR1 reads ENHRY; CDR2 reads SYGVKD. CDR3 nucleotide sequence: TGTGCCATCAGTGAATGGTACGGACGGAAAAACTTTATCGGGGGTGAAGCTTTCTTT. It encodes CAISEWYGRKNFIGGEAFF.

The chain joins TRBV20-1 to TRBJ1-2, with 9 bases that match TRBD1. V shed 3 bases and J 2 bases; nucleotides not matched to a gene: 4. This CDR3 comprises 14 residues. CDR1 and CDR2 from the germline V gene are DFQATT and SNEGSKA (reference sequence). The CDR3 nucleotides are TGCAGTGCTAGTAACGGACAGGGGAACTATGGCTACACCTTC. Protein product: CSASNGQGNYGYTF.

The count of this clone is one. This chain links TRBV3-1 (or the pseudogene TRBV3-2) with TRBJ1-4; D gene uncertain. V was pared by 0 bases and J by 7 bases, with 6 bases between. Germline CDR1 and CDR2: LGHDT and YNNKEL (reference sequence). The CDR3 loop spans 13 amino acids. In nucleotides, the CDR3 is TGTGCCAGCAGCCAAGAGGGAGGTGAAAAACTGTTTTTT. Translating gives CASSQEGGEKLFF.

V usage is TRBV7-8 and J usage is TRBJ2-1; maybe TRBD1 (5 bases). Trimming stripped 0 bases from V and 8 bases from J, with 8 bases between. CDR3 length equals 13 residues. Germline V gene lookup returns CDR1 SGHVS and CDR2 FQNEAQ. The CDR3 nucleotides are TGTGCCAGCAGCTTAGCTCTCAGGGATGAGCAGTTCTTC. Translated: CASSLALRDEQFF.

The chain has TRBV24-1 and TRBJ2-1; 10 nucleotides line up with TRBD2. This CDR3 contains 16 residues. Germline V gene lookup returns CDR1 KGHDR and CDR2 SFDVKD. V lost 3 bases and J lost 4; bases outside the gene matches: 5. The DNA of the CDR3 is TGTGCCACCAGTGATCCCTCTAGCGGGAGATACAATGAGCAGTTCTTC. Translated: CATSDPSSGRYNEQFF.

The chain is built from TRBV5-6 and TRBJ1-3; D is unresolved. The V and J ends lost 2 bases and 0 bases respectively, with 3 bases between them. The CDR3 totals 13 residues. Germline-derived CDR1 and CDR2 are SGHDT and YYEEEE. The CDR3 loop is CASSFVSGNTIYF. CDR3 in DNA: TGTGCCAGCAGCTTTGTCTCTGGAAACACCATATATTTT.

The V gene is TRBV28, the J gene TRBJ1-1; maybe TRBD1 (5 bases). With 4 bases removed from V and 8 bases from J, the gap between germline ends came to 14 bases. This CDR3 region has 13 residues. Germline V gene lookup returns CDR1 MDHEN and CDR2 SYDVKM. Here the CDR3 reads CASSSPARAEAFF. The CDR3 DNA reads as TGTGCCAGCAGTTCCCCTGCCAGGGCGGAAGCTTTCTTT.

CDR3 in DNA: TGCGCCAGCAGGGAGGGCACGAACACCGGGGAGCTGTTTTTT. It encodes CASREGTNTGELFF. The chain recombines TRBV5-1 with TRBJ2-2; tentatively, D is TRBD2 (6 bases). The CDR3 covers 14 residues. Germline CDR1 SGHRS, CDR2 YFSETQ. The V gene lost 5 bases and the J gene lost 0 bases, with 8 bases spanning the gap. Full variable domain (missing parts from reference TRBV5-1 and TRBJ2-2): KAGVTQTPRYLIKTRGQQVTLSCSPISGHRSVSWYQQTPGQGLQFLFEYFSETQRNKGNFPGRFSGRQFSNSRSEMNVSTLELGDSALYLCASREGTNTGELFFGEGSRLTVL.

The gene calls are TRBV27 and TRBJ2-7, with D hard to call. From germline, CDR1 is MNHEY and CDR2 SMNVEV (reference sequence). Trimming took off 0 bases at V and 5 bases at J, with 8 bases between the two ends. The CDR3 consists of 13 residues. The CDR3 bases are TGTGCCAGCAGTTTATCGAATTACAACGAGCAGTACTTC. Its protein is CASSLSNYNEQYF.

The J gene is TRBJ1-6, the V gene TRBV4-3; no definite D call. Trimming took 1 base from V and 10 from J, leaving 14 bases between them. Per germline, CDR1 LGHNA and CDR2 YSLEER. The CDR3 is made up of 15 amino acids. The CDR3 protein is CASSQGQYVGSPLHF. The DNA of the CDR3 is TGCGCCAGCAGCCAAGGCCAATACGTAGGATCACCCCTCCACTTT.

The gene calls are TRBV24-1 and TRBJ1-3; tentative D call: TRBD1 (5 bases). The germline V gene encodes CDR1 KGHDR and CDR2 SFDVKD. This CDR3 has 16 amino acids. The ends were cut back, 3 bases at V and 0 bases at J, with 11 bases in the middle. CDR3 nucleotides: TGTGCCACCAGTGATCCCCGGGGGTACTCTGGAAACACCATATATTTT. Its translation is CATSDPRGYSGNTIYF.